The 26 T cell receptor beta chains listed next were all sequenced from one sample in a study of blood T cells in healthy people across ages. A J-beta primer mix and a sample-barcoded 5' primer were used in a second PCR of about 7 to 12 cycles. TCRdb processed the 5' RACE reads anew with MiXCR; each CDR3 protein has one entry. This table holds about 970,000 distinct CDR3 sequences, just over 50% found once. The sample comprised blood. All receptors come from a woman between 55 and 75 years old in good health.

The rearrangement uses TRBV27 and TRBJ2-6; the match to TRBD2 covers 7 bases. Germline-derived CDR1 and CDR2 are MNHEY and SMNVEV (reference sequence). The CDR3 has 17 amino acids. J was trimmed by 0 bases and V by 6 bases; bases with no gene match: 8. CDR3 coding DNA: TGTGCCAGCAGAGCGGGACCGGGGAACTCTGGGGCCAACGTCCTGACTTTC. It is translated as CASRAGPGNSGANVLTF.

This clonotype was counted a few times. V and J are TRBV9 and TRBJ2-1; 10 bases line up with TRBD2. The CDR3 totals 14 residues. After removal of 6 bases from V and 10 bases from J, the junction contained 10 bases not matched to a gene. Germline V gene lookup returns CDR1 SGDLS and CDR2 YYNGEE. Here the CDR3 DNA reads TGTGCCAGCACGAGAACTAGCGGGATGGGGGAGCAGTTCTTC. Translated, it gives CASTRTSGMGEQFF. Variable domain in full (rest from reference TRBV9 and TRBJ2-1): DSGVTQTPKHLITATGQRVTLRCSPRSGDLSVYWYQQSLDQGLQFLIQYYNGEERAKGNILERFSAQQFPDLHSELNLSSLELGDSALYFCASTRTSGMGEQFFGPGTRLTVL.

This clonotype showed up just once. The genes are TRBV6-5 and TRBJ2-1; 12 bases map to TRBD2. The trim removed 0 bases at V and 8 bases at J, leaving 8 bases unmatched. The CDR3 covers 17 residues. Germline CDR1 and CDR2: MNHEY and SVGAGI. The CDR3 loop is CASSYSGLAGGIYEQFF. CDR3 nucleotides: TGTGCCAGCAGTTACTCGGGGCTAGCGGGAGGGATTTATGAGCAGTTCTTC.

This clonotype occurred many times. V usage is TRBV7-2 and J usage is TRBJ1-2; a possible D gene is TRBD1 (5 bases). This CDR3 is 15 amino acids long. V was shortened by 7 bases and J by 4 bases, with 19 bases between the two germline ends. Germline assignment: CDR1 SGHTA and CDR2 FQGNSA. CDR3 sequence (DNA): TGTGCCAGCACCCCCACATGGGGGGGGTCCTATGGCTACACCTTC. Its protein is CASTPTWGGSYGYTF.

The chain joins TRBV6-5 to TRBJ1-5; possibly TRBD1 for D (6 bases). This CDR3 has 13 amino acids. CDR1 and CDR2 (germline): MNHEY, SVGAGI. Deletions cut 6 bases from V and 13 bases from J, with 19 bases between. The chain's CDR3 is CASSPQQGVAQHF. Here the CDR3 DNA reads TGTGCCAGCAGCCCTCAACAGGGAGTAGCTCAGCATTTT.

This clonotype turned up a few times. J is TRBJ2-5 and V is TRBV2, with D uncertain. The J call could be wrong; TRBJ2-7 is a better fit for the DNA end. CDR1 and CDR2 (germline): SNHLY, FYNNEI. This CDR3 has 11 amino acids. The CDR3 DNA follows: TGTGCCAGCTTTCTCGGTTGCGAGCAGTACTTC. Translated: CASFLGCEQYF.

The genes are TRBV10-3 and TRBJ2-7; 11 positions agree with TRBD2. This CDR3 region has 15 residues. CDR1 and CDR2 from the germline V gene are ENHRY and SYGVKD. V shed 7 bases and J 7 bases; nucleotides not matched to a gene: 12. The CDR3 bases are TGTGCCATCACAGGGACTAGCGGCAACTACAATGAGCAGTACTTC. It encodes CAITGTSGNYNEQYF.

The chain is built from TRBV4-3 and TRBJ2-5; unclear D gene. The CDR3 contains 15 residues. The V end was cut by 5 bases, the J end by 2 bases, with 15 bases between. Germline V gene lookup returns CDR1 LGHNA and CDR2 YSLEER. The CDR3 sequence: CASSGLGASQETQYF. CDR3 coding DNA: TGCGCCAGCAGCGGGTTAGGCGCTTCACAAGAGACCCAGTACTTC.

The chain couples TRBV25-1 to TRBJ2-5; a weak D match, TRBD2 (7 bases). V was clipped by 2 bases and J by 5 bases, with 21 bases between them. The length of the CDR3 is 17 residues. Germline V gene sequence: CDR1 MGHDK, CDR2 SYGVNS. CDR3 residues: CASSEQIGGLVGETQYF. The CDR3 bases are TGTGCCAGCAGTGAACAAATCGGGGGGCTCGTGGGGGAGACCCAGTACTTC. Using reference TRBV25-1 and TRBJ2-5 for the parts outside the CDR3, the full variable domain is EADIYQTPRYLVIGTGKKITLECSQTMGHDKMYWYQQDPGMELHLIHYSYGVNSTEKGDLSSESTVSRIRTEHFPLTLESARPSHTSQYLCASSEQIGGLVGETQYFGPGTRLLVL.

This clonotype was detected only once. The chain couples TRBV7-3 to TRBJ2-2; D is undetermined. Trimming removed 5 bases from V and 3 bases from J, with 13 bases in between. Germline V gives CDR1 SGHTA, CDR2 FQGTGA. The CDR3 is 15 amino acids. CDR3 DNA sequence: TGTGCCAGCAGCCCGGATCCTACCGACACCGGGGAGCTGTTTTTT. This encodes CASSPDPTDTGELFF.

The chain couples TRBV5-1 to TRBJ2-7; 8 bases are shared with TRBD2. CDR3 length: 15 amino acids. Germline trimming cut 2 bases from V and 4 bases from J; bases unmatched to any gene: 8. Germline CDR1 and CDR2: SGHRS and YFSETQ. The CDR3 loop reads CASSLSSGRGYEQYF. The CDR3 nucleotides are TGCGCCAGCAGCTTATCGAGCGGGAGAGGTTACGAGCAGTACTTC.

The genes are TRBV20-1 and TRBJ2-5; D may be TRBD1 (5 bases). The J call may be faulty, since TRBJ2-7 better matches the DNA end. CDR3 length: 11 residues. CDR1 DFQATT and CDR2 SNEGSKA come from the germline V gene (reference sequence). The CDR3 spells CSASDSHEQYF. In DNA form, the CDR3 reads TGCAGTGCTAGCGACAGTCACGAGCAGTACTTC.

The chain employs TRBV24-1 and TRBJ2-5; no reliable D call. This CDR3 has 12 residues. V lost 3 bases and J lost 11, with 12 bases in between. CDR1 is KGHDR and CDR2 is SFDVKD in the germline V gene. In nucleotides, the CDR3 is TGTGCCACCAGTGATCGTCGAGATGAGCAGTACTTC. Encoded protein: CATSDRRDEQYF.

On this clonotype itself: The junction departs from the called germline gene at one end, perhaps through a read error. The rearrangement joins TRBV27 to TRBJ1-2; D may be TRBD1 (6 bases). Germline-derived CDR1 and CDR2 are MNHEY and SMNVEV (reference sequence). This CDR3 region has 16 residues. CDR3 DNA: TGTGCCAGCAGTTCGAGGACAGCGTGGGGGGGATATGGCTGCACCTTC. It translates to CASSSRTAWGGYGCTF.

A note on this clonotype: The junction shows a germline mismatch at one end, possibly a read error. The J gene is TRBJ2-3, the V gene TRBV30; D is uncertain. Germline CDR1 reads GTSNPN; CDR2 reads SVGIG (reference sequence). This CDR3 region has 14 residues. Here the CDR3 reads CAWSVRVRPDMQYF. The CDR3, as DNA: TGTGCCTGGAGTGTACGGGTGCGTCCAGATATGCAGTATTTT.

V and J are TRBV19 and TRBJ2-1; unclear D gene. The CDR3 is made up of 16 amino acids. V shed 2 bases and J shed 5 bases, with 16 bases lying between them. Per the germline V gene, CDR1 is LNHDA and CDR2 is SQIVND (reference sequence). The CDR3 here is CASSISNGYGNNEQFF. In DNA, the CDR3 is TGTGCCAGTAGTATATCTAACGGTTATGGAAACAATGAGCAGTTCTTC.

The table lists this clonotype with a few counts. Written as DNA, the CDR3 is TGTGCCAGCAGAGCAAGCCCAGGGGAGGGTGGCTACACCTTC. Protein sequence: CASRASPGEGGYTF. The V gene is TRBV25-1, the J gene TRBJ1-2, with TRBD1 as a possible D gene (6 bases). V dropped 6 bases and J dropped 7 bases, with 18 bases sitting between them. CDR1 is MGHDK, CDR2 SYGVNS, per germline. The CDR3 sequence is 14 residues long.

CDR3 DNA: TGTGCCAGTCAAGACAGGGCATACGGCTACACCTTC. It codes for CASQDRAYGYTF. V usage is TRBV19 and J usage is TRBJ1-2; 7 positions match TRBD1. This CDR3 comprises 12 residues. Germline-derived CDR1 and CDR2 are LNHDA and SQIVND (reference sequence). V gave up 8 bases and J gave up 8 bases; unmatched junction bases: 8.

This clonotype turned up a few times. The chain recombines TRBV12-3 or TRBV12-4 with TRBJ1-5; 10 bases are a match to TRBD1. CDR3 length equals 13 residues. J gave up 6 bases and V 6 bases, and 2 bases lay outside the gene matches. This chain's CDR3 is CASRGTGVQPQHF. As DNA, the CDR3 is TGTGCCAGCAGAGGGACAGGGGTTCAGCCCCAGCATTTT.

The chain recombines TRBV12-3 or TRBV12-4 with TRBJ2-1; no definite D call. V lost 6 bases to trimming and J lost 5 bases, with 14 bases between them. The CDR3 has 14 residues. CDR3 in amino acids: CASRKATLDNEQFF. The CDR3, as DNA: TGTGCCAGCAGAAAGGCTACATTGGACAATGAGCAGTTCTTC.

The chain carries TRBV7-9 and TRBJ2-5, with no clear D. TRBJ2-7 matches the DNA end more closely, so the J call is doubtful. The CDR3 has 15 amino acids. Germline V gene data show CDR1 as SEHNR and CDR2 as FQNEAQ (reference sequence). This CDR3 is CASSSSQRQPYEQYF. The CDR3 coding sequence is TGTGCCAGCAGCTCCTCCCAAAGGCAACCCTACGAGCAGTACTTC.

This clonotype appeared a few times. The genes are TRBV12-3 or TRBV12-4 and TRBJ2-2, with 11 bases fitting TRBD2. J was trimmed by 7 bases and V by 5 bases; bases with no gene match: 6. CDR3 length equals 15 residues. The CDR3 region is CASSRLAGLDGELFF. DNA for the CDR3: TGTGCCAGCAGTCGACTAGCGGGATTGGACGGGGAGCTGTTTTTT.

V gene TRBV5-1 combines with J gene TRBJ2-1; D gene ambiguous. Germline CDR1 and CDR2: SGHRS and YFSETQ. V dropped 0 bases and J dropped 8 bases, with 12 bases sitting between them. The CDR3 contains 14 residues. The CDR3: CASSLANPSHEQFF. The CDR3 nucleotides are TGCGCCAGCAGCTTGGCAAATCCCAGCCATGAGCAGTTCTTC. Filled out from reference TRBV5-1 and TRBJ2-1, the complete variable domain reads KAGVTQTPRYLIKTRGQQVTLSCSPISGHRSVSWYQQTPGQGLQFLFEYFSETQRNKGNFPGRFSGRQFSNSRSEMNVSTLELGDSALYLCASSLANPSHEQFFGPGTRLTVL.

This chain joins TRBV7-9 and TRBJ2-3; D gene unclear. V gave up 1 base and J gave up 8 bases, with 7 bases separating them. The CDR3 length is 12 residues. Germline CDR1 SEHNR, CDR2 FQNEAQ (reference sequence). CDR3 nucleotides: TGTGCCAGCAGCTTAGAAGGGTCTACGCAGTATTTT. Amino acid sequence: CASSLEGSTQYF.

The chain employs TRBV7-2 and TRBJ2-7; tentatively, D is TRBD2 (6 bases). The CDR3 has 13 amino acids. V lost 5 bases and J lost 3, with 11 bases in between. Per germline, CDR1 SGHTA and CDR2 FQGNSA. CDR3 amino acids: CASSEGGVYEQYF. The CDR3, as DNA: TGTGCCAGCAGCGAGGGCGGGGTCTACGAGCAGTACTTC. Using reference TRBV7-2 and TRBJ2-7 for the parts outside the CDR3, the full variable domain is GAGVSQSPSNKVTEKGKDVELRCDPISGHTALYWYRQSLGQGLEFLIYFQGNSAPDKSGLPSDRFSAERTGGSVSTLTIQRTQQEDSAVYLCASSEGGVYEQYFGPGTRLTVT.

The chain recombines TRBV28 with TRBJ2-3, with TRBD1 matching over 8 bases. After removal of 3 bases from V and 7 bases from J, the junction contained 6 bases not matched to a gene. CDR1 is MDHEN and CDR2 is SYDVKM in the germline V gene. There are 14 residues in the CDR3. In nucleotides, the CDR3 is TGTGCCAGCAGTTTGTCACAGGGGGTTTATACGCAGTATTTT. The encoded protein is CASSLSQGVYTQYF.